This T cell receptor beta chain was retrieved from a study of monozygotic twins with inflammatory bowel disease (dated by TCRdb to between 2018 and 2020). Describing the broader study: The complete study included 28 monozygotic twin pairs: 19 IBD-discordant Danish pairs and nine German pairs, of which four were IBD-concordant and five were IBD-discordant. Disease-associated traits were sought mainly through comparisons between IBD patients and their genetically identical healthy co-twins within discordant pairs. Each individual had, on average, about 151 000 unique TCRalpha sequences and 181 000 unique TCRbeta sequences available for analysis. Results and caveats for the whole study, not just this receptor: No difference in repertoire similarity was observed between concordant and discordant twins, possibly owing to limited statistical power. Background noise and inter-individual variability may have been introduced into the repertoires by the differing immunosuppressive treatments among patients. The results gave no support for a single strong signal or clonotype linked to IBD. A decrease in TCRbeta repertoire diversity, as measured by inverse Simpson index, was observed in IBD patients compared with their healthy co-twins. Different T cell subtypes could not be distinguished in the analysis. IBD patients shared fewer clonotypes with other individuals than healthy twins did, most markedly in patients showing signs of disease activity.

As regards this clonotype: Its recognized antigen is unknown.

From each donor, a roughly 2.5 ml peripheral blood sample was drawn into PAXgene tubes and stored at -80 degrees C. Total RNA was isolated from whole blood with the PAXgene blood miRNA kit on an automated QIAcube, without T cell sorting. Deep TCRalpha and TCRbeta repertoire profiling with unique molecular barcoding was performed on peripheral blood of monozygotic twin pairs concordant or discordant for inflammatory bowel disease. Smoking habits were recorded for all twin pairs, with individuals classified as current, former or never smokers. The germline V gene provides CDR1 SGHTA and CDR2 FQGNSA. The CDR3 holds 13 amino acids from the cysteine to the phenylalanine. No coding sequence is recorded. Libraries came from 5' RACE. Each TCR library was prepared from 3,000 to 4,500 ng of total RNA. For each sample, cDNA synthesis was carried out in eight separate reactions using SMARTScribe reverse transcriptase. Unique molecular identifiers containing a 6-nucleotide sample barcode were introduced through template switching during cDNA synthesis. Two nested PCRs of about 16 and 10 cycles amplified the TCRalpha and TCRbeta cDNA, and bead purification followed each PCR. Before amplification, cDNA was treated with uracil DNA-glycosylase and purified using the QIAquick PCR purification kit. The second PCR was the step at which Illumina TruSeq-compatible adapters and sample-specific barcodes were added. Library quality and concentration were assessed using TapeStation and Qubit, and roughly 5.5 ng of each library was pooled. The pooled libraries were sequenced with 2 x 100 bp reads and custom sequencing primers on an Illumina HiSeq2500 single-index Rapid Run. The paper's data handling went like this. MiGEC version 1.2.6 was used for UMI-based consensus assembly, which corrected PCR and sequencing errors. V(D)J alignment, clonotype assembly and CDR3 extraction were performed with MiXCR version 2.1.1. To normalise gene usage, clonotype sharing and MAIT/NKT TCR abundance, the top 1000, 10 000 and 20 000 clonotypes in each sample were analysed. Diversity was computed as the inverse Simpson index with the vegan R package after downsampling to 27 000 UMIs. Paired Mann-Whitney U tests were applied to discordant twin pairs, with Benjamini-Hochberg correction for multiple testing. Based on TCRdb reprocessing of the reads, there is one entry per CDR3 protein sequence, and DNA is missing. The V and J calls were determined by TCRdb, not by the authors. This sample's table has entries for 150,000 to 200,000 distinct CDR3 sequences. Clones ranked in the top ten supply 6.5% to 9% of the sample.

Material: blood. The sequence joins TRBV7-2 to TRBJ1-1; there is no DNA to check the TCRdb D call of TRBD1. The origin of this receptor is a human donor with ulcerative colitis or Crohn's disease, or a healthy co-twin of an affected twin (not recorded which). The CDR3 has the sequence CASSTTGAREAFF.